The 20 T cell receptor beta chains presented below share a single source sample, sequenced in a study of T cells after yellow fever vaccination. One entry per CDR3 protein results from TCRdb running MiXCR on the 5' RACE reads. Counted here are around 250,000 distinct CDR3 sequences, around 5.2% occurring once; the ten biggest clones make up roughly 3%. Material: CD4+ T cells sorted from PBMCs, obtained on the day of the yellow fever booster vaccination. The receptors come from a young man who received the YFV17D yellow fever vaccine.

The chain uses TRBV24-1 and TRBJ2-3; no reliable D call. V shed 1 base and J shed 6 bases, with 4 bases lying between them. CDR3 size: 12 residues. Germline CDR1 KGHDR, CDR2 SFDVKD. The CDR3 sequence is CATSDFPDTQYF. The CDR3 DNA sequence: TGTGCCACCAGTGATTTTCCGGATACGCAGTATTTT.

The chain uses TRBV6-2 or TRBV6-3 and TRBJ2-1, with TRBD2 as a possible D gene (6 bases). CDR3 length equals 15 residues. The germline CDR1 and CDR2 sequences are MNHEY and SVGEGT. The V gene lost 8 bases and the J gene lost 4 bases, with 18 bases spanning the gap. The CDR3 nucleotides read TGTGCCAGCTCCGTCACCGGGACTTTTTACAATGAGCAGTTCTTC. Its protein is CASSVTGTFYNEQFF.

The chain uses TRBV7-9 and TRBJ2-7; 7 bases fit TRBD1. J was trimmed by 8 bases and V by 5 bases; bases with no gene match: 12. The CDR3 length is 14 residues. Germline values: CDR1 SEHNR, CDR2 FQNEAQ (reference sequence). CDR3 nucleotides: TGTGCCAGCAGCCAACTCGGGACAGCAGGAAAGCAGTACGTC. Amino acids: CASSQLGTAGKQYV.

The V call is TRBV6-5, the J call TRBJ2-3, with 7 bases aligning to TRBD2. CDR3 length: 15 amino acids. The trim removed 5 bases at V and 3 bases at J, leaving 8 bases unmatched. Germline V gives CDR1 MNHEY, CDR2 SVGAGI. The CDR3 DNA is TGTGCCAGCAGTCTACGCGGGGAGGGAACAGATACGCAGTATTTT. This gives the protein CASSLRGEGTDTQYF.

This clonotype has only a few counts. This sequence joins TRBV6-2 or TRBV6-3 and TRBJ2-7; D gene uncertain. CDR1 MNHEY and CDR2 SVGEGT come from the germline V gene. The CDR3 is 14 amino acids. Trimming cost V 2 bases and J 0 bases, with 8 bases left between them. The CDR3 here is CASSYRAHSYEQYV. CDR3 nucleotide sequence: TGTGCCAGCAGTTACCGGGCGCACTCCTACGAGCAGTACGTC.

This chain's CDR3 is CSARVLAYGYTF. CDR3 DNA: TGCAGTGCTAGAGTTTTGGCGTATGGCTACACCTTC. V and J are TRBV20-1 and TRBJ1-2; D unresolved. This CDR3 has 12 amino acids. Between the trimmed V and J ends, which lost 1 base and 5 bases, there was a span of 8 bases. Germline values: CDR1 DFQATT, CDR2 SNEGSKA (reference sequence).

In its sample, this clonotype was seen many times. CDR3 DNA sequence: TGCAGCGTTTTCGGCACGAACACCGGGGAGCTGTTTTTT. Its translation is CSVFGTNTGELFF. The rearrangement links TRBV29-1 to TRBJ2-2, with D unclear. The V end was cut by 5 bases, the J end by 0 bases, with 7 bases between. There are 13 residues in the CDR3. Germline V CDR1 and CDR2: SQVTM, ANQGSEA.

The rearrangement uses TRBV5-6 and TRBJ2-1; D remains unclear. V was cut by 2 bases and J by 9 bases, with 12 bases left in between. This CDR3 has 13 residues. Per germline, CDR1 SGHDT and CDR2 YYEEEE. The CDR3 DNA sequence: TGTGCCAGCAGCTTTCGTAGGACGGGTGAGCAGTTCTTC. Translated: CASSFRRTGEQFF.

This clonotype showed up many times. The chain combines TRBV7-2 with TRBJ1-5; maybe TRBD1 (5 bases). Trimming took off 5 bases at V and 4 bases at J, with 24 bases between the two ends. The CDR3 has 18 residues. CDR1 is SGHTA, CDR2 FQGNSA, per germline. CDR3 loop: CASSPIQGHWRTNQPQHF. DNA of the CDR3: TGTGCCAGCAGCCCAATTCAAGGTCACTGGAGGACAAATCAGCCCCAGCATTTT.

The table lists this clonotype with a few counts. One end of the junction does not line up with germline, which may come from a read error. CDR3 in DNA: TGTGCTAGCAGCTTCGGACTCCGTGGCTCAGAGACCCAGTACTTC. This translates into CASSFGLRGSETQYF. The chain carries TRBV7-7 and TRBJ2-5, with a tentative D call TRBD2 (5 bases). The CDR3 is made up of 15 amino acids. CDR1 is SSHAT, CDR2 FNYEAQ, per germline (reference sequence).

This clonotype was detected only a few times. The chain joins TRBV4-1 to TRBJ1-5, with 10 bases aligning to TRBD1. V trimming: 0 bases; J trimming: 3 bases; junction bases outside the gene matches: 5. The CDR3 spans 17 residues. CDR1 MGHRA and CDR2 YSYEKL come from the germline V gene. The CDR3 coding sequence is TGCGCCAGCAGCCAAGATCCGGGACAGGGGACCAATCAGCCCCAGCATTTT. This sequence encodes CASSQDPGQGTNQPQHF.

The V call is TRBV6-1, the J call TRBJ2-7, with 7 positions matching TRBD2. V was clipped by 3 bases and J by 0 bases; unmatched bases: 5. The CDR3 sequence is 15 residues long. Germline values: CDR1 MNHNS, CDR2 SASEGT. CDR3 residues: CASSEGRGSSYEQYF. As DNA, the CDR3 is TGTGCCAGCAGTGAGGGGCGGGGGAGCTCCTACGAGCAGTACTTC.

The rearrangement uses TRBV5-1 and TRBJ2-5; unclear D gene. The CDR3 contains 15 residues. V dropped 0 bases and J dropped 6 bases, with 15 bases sitting between them. The germline V gene has CDR1 SGHRS and CDR2 YFSETQ. CDR3 in DNA: TGCGCCAGCAGCTTGGGCACAGCTTTGAGGAAGACCCAGTACTTC. This translates into CASSLGTALRKTQYF.

Ten or more counts support this clonotype. The chain has TRBV7-8 and TRBJ2-1; no reliable D call. Germline loops: CDR1 SGHVS, CDR2 FQNEAQ. Trimming removed 5 bases at V and 13 bases at J, with 15 bases between. CDR3 size: 12 residues. The CDR3 sequence: CASSPHSLGQFF. The DNA of the CDR3 is TGTGCCAGCAGCCCACACAGTCTCGGCCAGTTCTTC.

The J gene is TRBJ1-6, the V gene TRBV5-1; possible D gene TRBD1, 6 bases. V lost 3 bases and J 5 bases, leaving 15 bases between the germline ends. This CDR3 is 16 amino acids long. Germline V gene data show CDR1 as SGHRS and CDR2 as YFSETQ. The CDR3 region has the DNA TGCGCCAGCAGCTCCGGGTGGGGGCAGGATAATTCACCCCTCCACTTT. This encodes CASSSGWGQDNSPLHF.

This clonotype was counted only a few times. The chain has TRBV5-8 and TRBJ2-2; D unclear. The CDR3 runs to 15 residues. Germline CDR1 is SGHTS and CDR2 is YDEGEE. V was trimmed by 4 bases and J by 0 bases, leaving 10 bases between them. The CDR3 DNA sequence: TGTGCCAGCAGCCAGTGGTACGCGAACACCGGGGAGCTGTTTTTT. It codes for CASSQWYANTGELFF.

V usage is TRBV6-2 or TRBV6-3 and J usage is TRBJ1-5, with 8 bases fitting TRBD1. J lost 4 bases, V lost 6 bases, and 2 bases had no gene match. The germline V gene has CDR1 MNHEY and CDR2 SVGEGT. The CDR3 covers 13 residues. The CDR3 DNA reads TGTGCCAGCAGGGACAGGGAAAATCAGCCCCAGCATTTT. The encoded protein is CASRDRENQPQHF.

This clonotype came up a few times. Germline and junction disagree at one end, which may indicate a read error. The chain links TRBV11-3 to TRBJ2-3, with 9 bases lining up with TRBD1. The CDR3 runs to 12 residues. Germline loops: CDR1 SGHNT, CDR2 YENEEA. The CDR3 loop is CASSETGQGLDF. The DNA for the CDR3 is TGTGCCAGCAGCGAGACGGGACAGGGCCTTGATTTT.

This clonotype was seen many times. V and J are TRBV5-1 and TRBJ1-2; D possibly corresponds to TRBD1 (6 bases). The CDR3 has 13 residues. The V end lost 2 bases, the J end lost 4 bases, and 9 bases lay between the germline ends. Germline V CDR1 and CDR2: SGHRS, YFSETQ. The CDR3 sequence is CASSLQDSYGYTF. Here the CDR3 DNA reads TGCGCCAGCAGCTTACAGGACAGCTATGGCTACACCTTC.

This clonotype was counted a few times. The chain recombines TRBV20-1 with TRBJ2-1, with 8 bases lining up with TRBD2. Germline V gene sequence: CDR1 DFQATT, CDR2 SNEGSKA (reference sequence). CDR3 length: 16 amino acids. CDR3 nucleotides: TGCAGAGCGACGCGTAGCGGGGTTAGCTCCTACAATGAGCAGTTCTTC. This translates into CRATRSGVSSYNEQFF.